These 23 T cell receptor beta chains were all obtained from the same sample, sequenced in a study of beta chain features in type 1 diabetes. Reverse transcription of all isolated RNA meant that expressed TCRB transcripts were sequenced. The method was immunoSEQ multiplex PCR; TCRdb's version includes in-frame clones alone and lacks a portion of them. The sample consists of about 230,000 clones, 9.6% of them appearing once. Input material: naive CD4+ T cells from blood. The source of these receptors is a woman in her late teens or twenties in good health.

This chain connects TRBV28 to TRBJ2-2; D uncertain. Germline values: CDR1 MDHEN, CDR2 SYDVKM. The CDR3 is made up of 16 amino acids. Trimming removed 5 bases at V and 1 base at J, with 14 bases between. CDR3 DNA sequence: TGTGCCAGCAGTCCTATAATTAGTCGGAACACCGGGGAGCTGTTTTTT. Its translation is CASSPIISRNTGELFF.

This clone was observed a handful of times. V gene TRBV6-1 combines with J gene TRBJ2-1, with TRBD2 matching 7 bases. The germline CDR1 and CDR2 sequences are MNHNS and SASEGT. CDR3 length: 16 residues. V gave up 2 bases and J gave up 0 bases; unmatched junction bases: 4. CDR3 nucleotides: TGTGCCAGCAGTGAATGGGGAGGGAGCTCCTACAATGAGCAGTTCTTC. Translation: CASSEWGGSSYNEQFF.

This clone occurred many times. The chain carries TRBV30 and TRBJ2-7; 7 bases are a match to TRBD1. The ends lost 2 bases at V and 4 bases at J; junction bases unmatched: 11. Germline-derived CDR1 and CDR2 are GTSNPN and SVGIG (reference sequence). CDR3 length equals 15 residues. Here the CDR3 DNA reads TGTGCCTGGAGTTCGGGACAGCCGGGTTGGTACGAGCAGTACTTC. Translation: CAWSSGQPGWYEQYF. Variable domain in full (rest from reference TRBV30 and TRBJ2-7): SQTIHQWPATLVQPVGSPLSLECTVEGTSNPNLYWYRQAAGRGLQLLFYSVGIGQISSEVPQNLSASRPQDRQFILSSKKLLLSDSGFYLCAWSSGQPGWYEQYFGPGTRLTVT.

The chain employs TRBV12-5 and TRBJ1-1; the D is unclear. Trimming shortened V by 2 bases and J by 0 bases, and 13 bases separated the two germline ends. From germline, CDR1 is LGHNT and CDR2 FRNRAP. The CDR3 runs to 16 residues. CDR3 sequence: CASGLSRQTMNTEAFF. The CDR3, as DNA: TGTGCTAGTGGTTTGAGTAGGCAGACTATGAACACTGAAGCTTTCTTT.

This clone was detected only a few times. This chain joins TRBV28 and TRBJ2-7; possibly TRBD2 for D (6 bases). V was cut by 2 bases and J by 4 bases, with 18 bases left in between. Germline V gene data show CDR1 as MDHEN and CDR2 as SYDVKM. CDR3 length: 16 amino acids. This CDR3 is CASSLLLGEASYEQYF. CDR3 sequence (DNA): TGTGCCAGCAGTTTACTCCTGGGGGAGGCGTCGTACGAGCAGTACTTC.

This chain uses TRBV18 with TRBJ1-2; D may be TRBD1 (6 bases). The CDR3 consists of 15 residues. Germline V gene sequence: CDR1 KGHSH, CDR2 LQKENI. Deletions cut 0 bases from V and 4 bases from J, with 12 bases between. CDR3 DNA sequence: TGTGCCAGCTCACCACCCACAGGGAATTTCTATGGCTACACCTTC. As protein: CASSPPTGNFYGYTF. The complete variable domain, with remaining parts taken from reference TRBV18 and TRBJ1-2, reads NAGVMQNPRHLVRRRGQEARLRCSPMKGHSHVYWYRQLPEEGLKFMVYLQKENIIDESGMPKERFSAEFPKEGPSILRIQQVVRGDSAAYFCASSPPTGNFYGYTFGSGTRLTVV.

The table lists this clone with a few counts. A read error may produce the germline difference seen at one junction end. V is TRBV15 and J is TRBJ2-3; TRBD1 aligns across 7 bases. The germline V gene has CDR1 LNHNV and CDR2 YYDKDF (reference sequence). The CDR3 loop spans 14 amino acids. As DNA, the CDR3 is TGTGCGACCACCATGGGACAGATCACAGATACGCAGTATTTT. Its protein product is CATTMGQITDTQYF.

This clone was found a few times. The genes are TRBV13 and TRBJ1-1; 7 positions match TRBD1. CDR3 length: 12 residues. The germline V gene has CDR1 PRHDT and CDR2 FYEKMQ (reference sequence). The J segment lost 11 bases and the V segment lost 4 bases, leaving 7 bases of the junction unmatched. Here the CDR3 DNA reads TGTGCCAGCAGCTCCCCGGGACAGTTGGCTTTCTTT. Translated, it gives CASSSPGQLAFF.

In its sample, this clone was seen a few times. This chain links TRBV30 with TRBJ2-2, with D tentatively TRBD1 (6 bases). The germline V gene has CDR1 GTSNPN and CDR2 SVGIG (reference sequence). V was trimmed by 3 bases and J by 7 bases, leaving 15 bases between them. The CDR3 spans 14 residues. CDR3 loop: CAWRRGSWDGELFF. CDR3 nucleotides: TGTGCCTGGAGGAGGGGGTCCTGGGACGGGGAGCTGTTTTTT.

This clone has just a few counts. The rearrangement uses TRBV10-2 and TRBJ2-3, with 7 bases lining up with TRBD2. The CDR3 runs 16 residues. Germline V gene lookup returns CDR1 WSHSY and CDR2 SAAADI. The trim removed 3 bases at V and 4 bases at J, leaving 10 bases unmatched. This CDR3 reads CASSETAGVNSDTQYF. The DNA for the CDR3 is TGCGCCAGCAGTGAAACGGCGGGAGTTAACTCAGATACGCAGTATTTT.

This clone was counted many times. V usage is TRBV30 and J usage is TRBJ2-5; 9 nucleotides agree with TRBD2. The V and J ends lost 4 bases and 5 bases, in that order; junction bases with no gene match: 5. The CDR3 contains 13 residues. Germline loops: CDR1 GTSNPN, CDR2 SVGIG (reference sequence). CDR3 residues: CAWTGGGAETQYF. The CDR3 DNA reads as TGTGCCTGGACTGGCGGGGGGGCGGAGACCCAGTACTTC.

The chain combines TRBV30 with TRBJ1-2; D gene uncertain. Trimming stripped 3 bases from V and 6 bases from J, with 14 bases between. This CDR3 comprises 13 residues. Germline assignment: CDR1 GTSNPN and CDR2 SVGIG (reference sequence). The CDR3 spells CAWRGGRVHGYTF. The CDR3 DNA follows: TGTGCCTGGAGAGGAGGGCGCGTCCATGGCTACACCTTC.

This clone was seen only a few times. The chain links TRBV2 to TRBJ2-3, with TRBD2 identical over 8 bases. The germline V gene has CDR1 SNHLY and CDR2 FYNNEI. Trimming took 7 bases from V and 2 from J; bases not matched to a gene: 2. The CDR3 consists of 13 residues. The CDR3, as DNA: TGTGCCAGCAAGCGGGGGCCCACAGATACGCAGTATTTT. The encoded protein is CASKRGPTDTQYF.

The chain combines TRBV7-9 with TRBJ2-7, with 12 nucleotides matching TRBD2. Losses at the gene ends were 1 base for V and 7 bases for J; bases not matched to a gene: 11. Germline V gives CDR1 SEHNR, CDR2 FQNEAQ (reference sequence). The CDR3 contains 17 residues. The CDR3 coding sequence is TGTGCCAGCAGCTTAGTGGCTAGCGGGAGGGCCGTGCGGGAGCAGTACTTC. Protein: CASSLVASGRAVREQYF.

The DNA of the CDR3 is TGCGCCAGCAGCTTGGGTTGGACTAAATCAGATACGCAGTATTTT. It specifies CASSLGWTKSDTQYF. The chain carries TRBV5-1 and TRBJ2-3; possible D gene TRBD2, 6 bases. The V end lost 0 bases, the J end lost 4 bases, and 12 bases lay between the germline ends. This CDR3 has 15 residues. Germline V gene lookup returns CDR1 SGHRS and CDR2 YFSETQ.

Only a few counts were recorded for this clone. V is TRBV28 and J is TRBJ1-2; TRBD1 matches 12 bases. The V gene end was trimmed by 7 bases and the J gene end by 5 bases; junction bases not matched to a gene: 8. CDR1 and CDR2 from the germline V gene are MDHEN and SYDVKM. The CDR3 extends over 15 amino acids. The CDR3 bases are TGTGCCAGCACTCCCGGGACAGGGGGCCGGTATGGCTACACCTTC. Its protein product is CASTPGTGGRYGYTF.

This clone was counted a few times. The V and J genes are TRBV5-4 and TRBJ2-1; 13 nucleotides line up with TRBD2. This CDR3 is built from 15 residues. CDR1 and CDR2 from the germline V gene are SGHNT and YYREEE (reference sequence). The junction had 4 bases not matched to a gene; V was cut back by 3 bases and J by 7 bases. This CDR3 is CASSSPTSGGNEQFF. DNA of the CDR3: TGTGCCAGCAGCTCCCCGACTAGCGGGGGGAATGAGCAGTTCTTC.

This chain connects TRBV5-1 to TRBJ2-7; D is perhaps TRBD1 (5 bases). The CDR3 extends over 14 amino acids. CDR1 is SGHRS, CDR2 YFSETQ, per germline. V lost 0 bases and J 2 bases, leaving 9 bases between the germline ends. The CDR3 reads CASSLGAGTYEQYF. The CDR3 DNA reads TGCGCCAGCAGCTTGGGGGCAGGGACCTACGAGCAGTACTTC. The whole variable domain, filled in from reference TRBV5-1 and TRBJ2-7, reads KAGVTQTPRYLIKTRGQQVTLSCSPISGHRSVSWYQQTPGQGLQFLFEYFSETQRNKGNFPGRFSGRQFSNSRSEMNVSTLELGDSALYLCASSLGAGTYEQYFGPGTRLTVT.

The sample holds a few counts of this clone. V and J are TRBV9 and TRBJ2-3; D may be TRBD2 (7 bases). The germline gives CDR1 SGDLS, CDR2 YYNGEE. This CDR3 comprises 19 residues. V lost 0 bases and J lost 4, with 24 bases in between. The CDR3 DNA reads as TGTGCCAGCAGCGTAGAGGGAGGGGGGTTCTTGATAGGAGCAGATACGCAGTATTTT. Translating gives CASSVEGGGFLIGADTQYF.

This clone has just a few counts. The chain couples TRBV7-9 to TRBJ1-4, with unresolved D. The CDR3 sequence is 15 residues long. Looked up from germline, CDR1 is SEHNR and CDR2 is FQNEAQ (reference sequence). The ends were cut back, 5 bases at V and 5 bases at J, with 15 bases in the middle. The CDR3 DNA reads TGTGCCAGCAGCCCGGGAGCAGCGTTCAATGAAAAACTGTTTTTT. Protein sequence: CASSPGAAFNEKLFF.

The chain links TRBV11-2 to TRBJ2-3; 8 bases match TRBD1. This CDR3 contains 15 residues. The germline gives CDR1 SGHAT, CDR2 FQNNGV. V lost 5 bases, J lost 2 bases, and 6 bases stayed unmatched. CDR3 sequence reads: CASSQGDRLTDTQYF. The CDR3 DNA sequence: TGTGCCAGCAGCCAGGGGGACAGGCTCACAGATACGCAGTATTTT.

This clone was found a few times. The chain joins TRBV5-1 to TRBJ2-3; the D gene is possibly TRBD2 (5 bases). V lost 4 bases, J lost 6 bases, and 21 bases lay in between. The CDR3 is made up of 16 amino acids. Per germline, CDR1 SGHRS and CDR2 YFSETQ. The CDR3 is CASSQDLGASVDTQYF. The DNA of the CDR3 is TGCGCCAGCAGCCAGGACTTGGGCGCGTCTGTCGATACGCAGTATTTT.

The rearrangement joins TRBV6-5 to TRBJ1-2, with a weak D call TRBD1 (5 bases). V lost 0 bases and J 2 bases, leaving 10 bases between the germline ends. There are 15 residues in the CDR3. Germline V gives CDR1 MNHEY, CDR2 SVGAGI. The CDR3 is CASSYSKQVNYGYTF. In nucleotides, the CDR3 is TGTGCCAGCAGTTACTCGAAACAGGTCAACTATGGCTACACCTTC.